This TCR beta chain was sequenced for a study of CD8+ T cells in alopecia areata. Study details: The duration of tofacitinib was 6 to 18 months, with 6 months off drug afterward.

In its sample, this clone was seen a few times. The sequencing template was cDNA reverse transcribed from extracted RNA. TCRdb's table, derived via immunoSEQ multiplex PCR, lists solely in-frame clones and lacks some. The sample consists of roughly 130,000 clones, approximately 53% of them appearing once. The TCR comes from a human donor with alopecia areata. The sample consisted of CD4+ T cells sorted from blood, taken at week 0.

In DNA form, the CDR3 reads TGTGCCAGCAGCTTAGTGGGGGTAGCGGGGACCTACAATGAGCAGTTCTTC. Translation gives CASSLVGVAGTYNEQFF. This chain links TRBV7-8 with TRBJ2-1; 8 bases agree with TRBD2. V trimming: 1 base; J trimming: 2 bases; junction bases outside the gene matches: 7. Germline CDR1 and CDR2: SGHVS and FQNEAQ. The CDR3 spans 17 residues.